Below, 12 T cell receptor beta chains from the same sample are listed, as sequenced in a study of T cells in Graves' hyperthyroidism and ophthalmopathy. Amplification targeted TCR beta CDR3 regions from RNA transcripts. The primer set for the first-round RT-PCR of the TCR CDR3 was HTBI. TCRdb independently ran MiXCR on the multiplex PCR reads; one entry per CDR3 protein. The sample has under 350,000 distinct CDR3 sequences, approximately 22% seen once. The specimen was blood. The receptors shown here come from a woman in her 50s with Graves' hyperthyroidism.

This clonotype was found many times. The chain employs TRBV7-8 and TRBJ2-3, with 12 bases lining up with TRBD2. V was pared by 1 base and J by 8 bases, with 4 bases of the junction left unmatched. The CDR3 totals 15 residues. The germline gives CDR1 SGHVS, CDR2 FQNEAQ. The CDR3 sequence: CASSLGTSGVGTQYF. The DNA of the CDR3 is TGTGCCAGCAGCTTAGGGACTAGCGGGGTTGGTACGCAGTATTTT.

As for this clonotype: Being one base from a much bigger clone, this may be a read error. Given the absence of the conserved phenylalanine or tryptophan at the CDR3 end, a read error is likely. CDR3 protein: CASRTGTSYEQYL. The CDR3 bases are TGTGCCAGCAGGACAGGGACCTCCTACGAGCAGTACCTC. The V and J genes are TRBV12-3 or TRBV12-4 and TRBJ2-7; 7 bases agree with TRBD1. J lost 0 bases, V lost 6 bases, and 2 bases had no gene match. The CDR3 is 13 amino acids.

CDR3 sequence reads: CASSLVGAQQYF. CDR3 sequence (DNA): TGTGCCAGCAGCTTAGTGGGGGCTCAGCAGTATTTT. V usage is TRBV11-3 and J usage is TRBJ2-3, with D maybe TRBD1 (6 bases). V was cut by 1 base and J by 11 bases, with 10 bases left in between. The CDR3 spans 12 residues. CDR1 is SGHNT, CDR2 YENEEA, per germline.

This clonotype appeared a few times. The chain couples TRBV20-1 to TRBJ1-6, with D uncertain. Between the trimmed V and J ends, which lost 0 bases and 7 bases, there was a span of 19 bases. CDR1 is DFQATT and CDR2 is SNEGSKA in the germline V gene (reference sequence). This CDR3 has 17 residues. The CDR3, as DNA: TGCAGTGCTAGAGATCTCGGCAGGAAAGGAAACAATTCACCCCTCCACTTT. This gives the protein CSARDLGRKGNNSPLHF.

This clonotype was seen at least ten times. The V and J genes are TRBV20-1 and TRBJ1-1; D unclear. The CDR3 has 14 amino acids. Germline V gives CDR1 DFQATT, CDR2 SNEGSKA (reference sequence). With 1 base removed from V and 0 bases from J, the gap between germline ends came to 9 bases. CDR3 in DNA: TGCAGTGCTAGAGCGAGGAGAATGAACACTGAAGCTTTCTTT. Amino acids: CSARARRMNTEAFF.

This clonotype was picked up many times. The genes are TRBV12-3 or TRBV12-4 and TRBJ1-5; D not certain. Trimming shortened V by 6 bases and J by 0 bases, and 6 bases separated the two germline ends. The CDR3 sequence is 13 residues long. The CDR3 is CASRDDSNQPQHF. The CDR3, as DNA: TGTGCCAGCAGGGACGATAGCAATCAGCCCCAGCATTTT.

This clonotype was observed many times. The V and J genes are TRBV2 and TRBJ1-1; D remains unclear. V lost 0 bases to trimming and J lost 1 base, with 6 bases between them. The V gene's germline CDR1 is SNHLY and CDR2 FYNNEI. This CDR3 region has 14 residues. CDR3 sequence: CASSEARQNTEAFF. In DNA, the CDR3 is TGTGCCAGCAGTGAAGCGAGACAGAACACTGAAGCTTTCTTT.

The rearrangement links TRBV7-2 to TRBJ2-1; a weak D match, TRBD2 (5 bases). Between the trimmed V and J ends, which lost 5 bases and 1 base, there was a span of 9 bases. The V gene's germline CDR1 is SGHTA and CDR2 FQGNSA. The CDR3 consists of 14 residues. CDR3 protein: CASSPGISYNEQFF. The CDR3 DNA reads TGTGCCAGCAGCCCCGGGATTTCCTACAATGAGCAGTTCTTC.

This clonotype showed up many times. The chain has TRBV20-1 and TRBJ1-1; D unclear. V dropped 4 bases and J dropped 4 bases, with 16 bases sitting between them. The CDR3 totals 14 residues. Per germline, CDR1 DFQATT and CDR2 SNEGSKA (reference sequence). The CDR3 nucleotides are TGCAGTGCTAAAGGAGCCCCGGGAAGCACTGAAGCTTTCTTT. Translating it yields CSAKGAPGSTEAFF.

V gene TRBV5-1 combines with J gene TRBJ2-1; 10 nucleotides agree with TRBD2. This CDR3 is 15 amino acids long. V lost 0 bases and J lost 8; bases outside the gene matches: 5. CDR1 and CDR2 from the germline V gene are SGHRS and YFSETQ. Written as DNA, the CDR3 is TGCGCCAGCAGCTTGGTACTAGCGGGATATGATGAGCAGTTCTTC. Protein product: CASSLVLAGYDEQFF.

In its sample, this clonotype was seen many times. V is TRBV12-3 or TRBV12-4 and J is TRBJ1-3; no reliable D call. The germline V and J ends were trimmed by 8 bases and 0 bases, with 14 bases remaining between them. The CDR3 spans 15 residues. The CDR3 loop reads CASRPARRSGNTIYF. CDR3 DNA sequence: TGTGCCAGCCGCCCGGCCCGGCGCTCTGGAAACACCATATATTTT.

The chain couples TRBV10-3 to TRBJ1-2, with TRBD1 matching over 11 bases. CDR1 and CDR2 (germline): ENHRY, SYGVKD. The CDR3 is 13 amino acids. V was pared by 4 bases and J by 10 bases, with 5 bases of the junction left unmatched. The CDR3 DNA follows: TGTGCCATCAGTGCTCCGGGACAGGGGGACTACACCTTC. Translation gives CAISAPGQGDYTF.